The table lists the clone carrying this TCR beta chain with many counts. MiXCR was run by TCRdb on the 5' RACE reads, yielding one entry per CDR3 protein. The table lists nearly 100,000 distinct CDR3 sequences, around 17% of them singletons. The entry originates in a study of T cells of healthy individuals. The receptor comes from a human donor in good health.

CDR3 sequence reads: CSVEDPGDGYTF. CDR3 sequence (DNA): TGCAGCGTTGAAGATCCCGGGGATGGCTACACCTTC. This sequence joins TRBV29-1 and TRBJ1-2, with D uncertain. Germline CDR1 SQVTM, CDR2 ANQGSEA. This CDR3 is built from 12 residues. Trimming stripped 0 bases from V and 6 bases from J, with 8 bases between.